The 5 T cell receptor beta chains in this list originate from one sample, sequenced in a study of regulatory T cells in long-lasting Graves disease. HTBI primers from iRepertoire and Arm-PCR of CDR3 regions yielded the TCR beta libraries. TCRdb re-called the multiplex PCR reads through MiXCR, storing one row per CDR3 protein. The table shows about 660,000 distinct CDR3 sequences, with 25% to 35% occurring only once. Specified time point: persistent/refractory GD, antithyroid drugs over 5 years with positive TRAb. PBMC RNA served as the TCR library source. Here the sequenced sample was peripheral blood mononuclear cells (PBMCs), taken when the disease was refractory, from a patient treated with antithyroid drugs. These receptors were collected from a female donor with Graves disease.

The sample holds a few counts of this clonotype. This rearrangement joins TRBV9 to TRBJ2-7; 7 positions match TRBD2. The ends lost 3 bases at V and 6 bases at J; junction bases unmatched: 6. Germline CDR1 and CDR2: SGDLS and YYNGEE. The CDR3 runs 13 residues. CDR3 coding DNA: TGTGCCAGCAGCGAGAGCGGGATGAGCGAGCAGTACTTC. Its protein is CASSESGMSEQYF.

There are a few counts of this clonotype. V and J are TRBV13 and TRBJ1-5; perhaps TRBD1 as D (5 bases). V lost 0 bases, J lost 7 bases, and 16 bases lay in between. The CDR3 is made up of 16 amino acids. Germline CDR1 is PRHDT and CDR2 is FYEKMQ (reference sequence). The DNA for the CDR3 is TGTGCCAGCAGCTTAGGCCAGCGGGGCCGGGGCCAGCCCCAGCATTTT. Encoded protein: CASSLGQRGRGQPQHF.

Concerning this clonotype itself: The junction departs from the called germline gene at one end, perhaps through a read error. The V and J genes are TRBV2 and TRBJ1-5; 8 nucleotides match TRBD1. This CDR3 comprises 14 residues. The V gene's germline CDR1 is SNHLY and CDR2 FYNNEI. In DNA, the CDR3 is TGTGACAGCCATACAGGGGGGAGCAATCAGCCCCAGCATTTT. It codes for CDSHTGGSNQPQHF.

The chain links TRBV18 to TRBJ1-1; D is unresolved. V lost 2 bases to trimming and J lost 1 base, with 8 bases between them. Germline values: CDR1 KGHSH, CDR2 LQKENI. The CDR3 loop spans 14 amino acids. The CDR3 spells CASSPNYGNTEAFF. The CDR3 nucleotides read TGTGCCAGCTCACCAAATTACGGGAACACTGAAGCTTTCTTT.

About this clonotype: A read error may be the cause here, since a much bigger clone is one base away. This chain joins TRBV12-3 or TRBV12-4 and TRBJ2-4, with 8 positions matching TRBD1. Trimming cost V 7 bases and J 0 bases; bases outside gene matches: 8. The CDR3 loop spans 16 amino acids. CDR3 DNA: TGTGCCAGCACCTCCGGACAGGGAGTAGCCAAAAACATTCAGTACTTC. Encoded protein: CASTSGQGVAKNIQYF.